The 21 T cell receptor beta chains in this list originate from one sample, sequenced in a study of technical replicates of blood from a handful of donors. Some clones are missing from TCRdb's copy, which holds only in-frame ones; the method was immunoSEQ multiplex PCR. The sample holds 80,000 to 100,000 clones, roughly 96% seen once. Sample: T cells isolated from PBMCs. These receptors came from a human donor in good health.

J is TRBJ2-2 and V is TRBV28; possible D gene TRBD1, 5 bases. V was cut by 5 bases and J by 1 base, with 17 bases left in between. Per germline, CDR1 MDHEN and CDR2 SYDVKM. There are 17 residues in the CDR3. CDR3 amino acids: CASSPGHLMRNTGELFF. DNA of the CDR3: TGTGCCAGCAGTCCCGGACACCTGATGAGGAACACCGGGGAGCTGTTTTTT.

The chain combines TRBV2 with TRBJ2-2; 9 nucleotides align to TRBD1. The CDR3 loop spans 13 amino acids. V shed 8 bases and J 7 bases; nucleotides not matched to a gene: 5. CDR1 and CDR2 (germline): SNHLY, FYNNEI. CDR3 in amino acids: CASRTGEVGELFF. CDR3 in DNA: TGTGCCAGCCGGACAGGGGAGGTCGGGGAGCTGTTTTTT.

The J gene is TRBJ1-5, the V gene TRBV28, with TRBD1 identical over 8 bases. The ends lost 3 bases at V and 7 bases at J; junction bases unmatched: 2. CDR1 MDHEN and CDR2 SYDVKM come from the germline V gene. This CDR3 is 13 amino acids long. The CDR3 reads CASSFTGGQPQHF. The CDR3 coding sequence is TGTGCCAGCAGTTTTACAGGGGGACAGCCCCAGCATTTT.

There are a few counts of this clone. The chain carries TRBV7-2 and TRBJ2-2; D is unclear. Germline loops: CDR1 SGHTA, CDR2 FQGNSA. Trimming cost V 2 bases and J 5 bases, with 12 bases left between them. The CDR3 runs to 15 residues. CDR3 residues: CASSLPSPLTGELFF. The CDR3 region has the DNA TGTGCCAGCAGCTTACCCTCCCCCCTAACCGGGGAGCTGTTTTTT. The full variable domain, with the rest looked up from reference TRBV7-2 and TRBJ2-2, is GAGVSQSPSNKVTEKGKDVELRCDPISGHTALYWYRQSLGQGLEFLIYFQGNSAPDKSGLPSDRFSAERTGGSVSTLTIQRTQQEDSAVYLCASSLPSPLTGELFFGEGSRLTVL.

V gene TRBV4-1 combines with J gene TRBJ2-7; 9 bases are a match to TRBD1. This CDR3 comprises 14 residues. The V segment lost 4 bases and the J segment 3 bases; nucleotides outside the gene matches: 4. Germline V gives CDR1 MGHRA, CDR2 YSYEKL. The CDR3 bases are TGCGCCAGCAGCCCCCGGGACAGGGACTACGAGCAGTACTTC. This encodes CASSPRDRDYEQYF.

The sample holds one count of this clone. J is TRBJ2-7 and V is TRBV19; D perhaps matches TRBD2 (6 bases). V lost 1 base and J lost 2, with 9 bases in between. Germline loops: CDR1 LNHDA, CDR2 SQIVND (reference sequence). There are 14 residues in the CDR3. The DNA of the CDR3 is TGTGCCAGTAGTATAGGGAGGGGACCCTACGAGCAGTACTTC. Its translation: CASSIGRGPYEQYF.

This chain connects TRBV5-1 to TRBJ2-7; tentatively, D is TRBD2 (6 bases). The V gene lost 4 bases and the J gene lost 0 bases, with 14 bases spanning the gap. The CDR3 is 15 amino acids. Germline V gene lookup returns CDR1 SGHRS and CDR2 YFSETQ. The CDR3 DNA sequence: TGCGCCAGCAGCAACTCAGGCGGGACCTCCTACGAGCAGTACTTC. This codes for CASSNSGGTSYEQYF.

In its sample, this clone was seen once. The rearrangement joins TRBV12-5 to TRBJ2-1; the match to TRBD2 covers 9 bases. The CDR3 totals 15 residues. Germline lookup yields CDR1 LGHNT and CDR2 FRNRAP. Trimming removed 5 bases from V and 7 bases from J; junction bases left unmatched: 9. The CDR3 DNA is TGTGCTAGTGGTGTTTGGGGAGCGGGGGGTAATGAGCAGTTCTTC. Its translation: CASGVWGAGGNEQFF.

The chain recombines TRBV6-1 with TRBJ2-1; 12 bases are shared with TRBD2. With V trimmed by 5 bases and J by 6 bases, 5 bases remained unmatched. Germline V gene lookup returns CDR1 MNHNS and CDR2 SASEGT. The length of the CDR3 is 15 residues. The CDR3 loop reads CASSPRLAGANEQFF. The CDR3 coding sequence is TGTGCCAGCAGTCCGAGACTAGCGGGGGCCAATGAGCAGTTCTTC.

The chain couples TRBV11-3 to TRBJ2-7; 8 bases map to TRBD1. The V gene's germline CDR1 is SGHNT and CDR2 YENEEA. This CDR3 has 15 amino acids. V shed 5 bases and J 2 bases; nucleotides not matched to a gene: 8. In DNA form, the CDR3 reads TGTGCCAGCAGCCCGGGACAGGTAGGGCCCTACGAGCAGTACTTC. This sequence encodes CASSPGQVGPYEQYF.

The V call is TRBV7-3, the J call TRBJ1-1; the match to TRBD1 covers 9 bases. Germline-derived CDR1 and CDR2 are SGHTA and FQGTGA. The CDR3 sequence is 15 residues long. Trimming at V came to 3 bases and at J to 5 bases, leaving 7 bases not matched to a gene. CDR3 coding DNA: TGTGCCAGCAGCTTGACAGGGGGTGGGGAGACTGAAGCTTTCTTT. Its translation is CASSLTGGGETEAFF.

The V call is TRBV27, the J call TRBJ1-2; D call uncertain. Trimming took off 5 bases at V and 3 bases at J, with 16 bases between the two ends. This CDR3 contains 15 residues. Germline CDR1 reads MNHEY; CDR2 reads SMNVEV (reference sequence). The CDR3 is CASSPQALAHYGYTF. DNA of the CDR3: TGTGCCAGCAGTCCCCAGGCGTTGGCCCACTATGGCTACACCTTC.

V is TRBV18 and J is TRBJ2-3, with TRBD2 as a possible D gene (7 bases). V dropped 3 bases and J dropped 9 bases, with 13 bases sitting between them. This CDR3 region has 13 residues. Germline-derived CDR1 and CDR2 are KGHSH and LQKENI. The CDR3 region has the DNA TGTGCCAGCTCACCGGGGGGGGCTGAGACGCAGTATTTT. Encoded protein: CASSPGGAETQYF. Drawing the rest from reference TRBV18 and TRBJ2-3, the complete variable domain is NAGVMQNPRHLVRRRGQEARLRCSPMKGHSHVYWYRQLPEEGLKFMVYLQKENIIDESGMPKERFSAEFPKEGPSILRIQQVVRGDSAAYFCASSPGGAETQYFGPGTRLTVL.

The V call is TRBV7-9, the J call TRBJ2-7, with D possibly matching TRBD2 (6 bases). The CDR3 spans 13 residues. V was trimmed by 8 bases and J by 4 bases, leaving 15 bases between them. CDR1 is SEHNR and CDR2 is FQNEAQ in the germline V gene (reference sequence). The CDR3 here is CASDRPGEYEQYF. The CDR3 nucleotides read TGTGCCAGCGACCGCCCGGGGGAGTACGAGCAGTACTTC. The full variable domain, rest sourced from reference TRBV7-9 and TRBJ2-7, is DTGVSQNPRHKITKRGQNVTFRCDPISEHNRLYWYRQTLGQGPEFLTYFQNEAQLEKSRLLSDRFSAERPKGSFSTLEIQRTEQGDSAMYLCASDRPGEYEQYFGPGTRLTVT.

The chain recombines TRBV4-1 with TRBJ2-4; 14 bases match TRBD2. The CDR3 has 19 amino acids. V was pared by 4 bases and J by 1 base, with 9 bases of the junction left unmatched. The V gene's germline CDR1 is MGHRA and CDR2 YSYEKL. Here the CDR3 reads CASSRKTSGRAAAKNIQYF. The CDR3 DNA sequence: TGCGCCAGCAGCCGGAAGACTAGCGGGAGGGCGGCGGCCAAAAACATTCAGTACTTC.

V and J are TRBV7-9 and TRBJ2-1, with D maybe TRBD2 (6 bases). Germline V gives CDR1 SEHNR, CDR2 FQNEAQ (reference sequence). The CDR3 length is 17 residues. V was shortened by 4 bases and J by 0 bases, with 16 bases between the two germline ends. The CDR3 coding sequence is TGTGCCAGCAGCTCACTGGGACTTTCAAGCTCCTACAATGAGCAGTTCTTC. It encodes CASSSLGLSSSYNEQFF.

The chain carries TRBV13 and TRBJ1-1, with 7 nucleotides matching TRBD1. The length of the CDR3 is 14 residues. The germline CDR1 and CDR2 sequences are PRHDT and FYEKMQ (reference sequence). The J segment lost 5 bases and the V segment lost 3 bases, leaving 6 bases of the junction unmatched. The CDR3 DNA is TGTGCCAGCAGCTTCAACAGGGGCGTGACTGAAGCTTTCTTT. Translated, it gives CASSFNRGVTEAFF.

The V gene is TRBV5-6, the J gene TRBJ2-3; D remains unclear. This CDR3 spans 16 amino acids. CDR1 and CDR2 (germline): SGHDT, YYEEEE. The V end lost 0 bases, the J end lost 3 bases, and 14 bases lay between the germline ends. In nucleotides, the CDR3 is TGTGCCAGCAGCTTGGCCGCGAGTCAACGGACAGATACGCAGTATTTT. It yields the protein CASSLAASQRTDTQYF.

V and J are TRBV4-2 and TRBJ2-1; D perhaps matches TRBD1 (6 bases). Germline values: CDR1 LGHNA, CDR2 YNFKEQ. The CDR3 length is 16 residues. V was pared by 0 bases and J by 3 bases, with 12 bases between. The CDR3, as DNA: TGTGCCAGCAGCCAAGATGGGGGCCCGGACTACAATGAGCAGTTCTTC. Residues: CASSQDGGPDYNEQFF.

The chain carries TRBV5-1 and TRBJ2-5; TRBD2 is a possible D gene (5 bases). This CDR3 is built from 15 residues. Germline values: CDR1 SGHRS, CDR2 YFSETQ. The V gene lost 6 bases and the J gene lost 5 bases, with 20 bases spanning the gap. CDR3 DNA: TGCGCCAGCACCCGGGATAGCCAGACCCTGGAGACCCAGTACTTC. This gives the protein CASTRDSQTLETQYF.

The V gene is TRBV5-4, the J gene TRBJ2-7; TRBD1 agrees at 7 bases. CDR1 and CDR2 (germline): SGHNT, YYREEE (reference sequence). Unmatched junction bases numbered 3, after V lost 0 bases and J lost 0 bases. The CDR3 is 15 residues long. CDR3 residues: CASSLVGQTSYEQYF. The CDR3 coding sequence is TGTGCCAGCAGCTTGGTGGGACAGACCTCCTACGAGCAGTACTTC.